The source of this TCR beta chain is a study of T cell responses to AZD1222 COVID-19 vaccine. This clone has ten or more counts. This CDR3 has 15 amino acids. The ends lost 4 bases at V and 2 bases at J; junction bases unmatched: 8. CDR1 and CDR2 from the germline V gene are SGDLS and YYNGEE. Assay: immunoSEQ multiplex PCR; the TCRdb copy retains only in-frame clones and omits some. The table has approximately 160,000 clones, 85% to 95% seen once; the top ten hold 5.1%. V and J are TRBV9 and TRBJ2-5, with 7 bases matching TRBD2. This receptor was obtained from an adult who received the AZD1222 COVID-19 vaccine. The sample here was peripheral blood, taken 28 days after the second AZD1222 dose. CDR3 region: CASSPLGGMQETQYF. The CDR3 DNA reads as TGTGCCAGCAGCCCTCTGGGAGGGATGCAAGAGACCCAGTACTTC. Combining the CDR3 with reference TRBV9 and TRBJ2-5 gives the whole variable domain DSGVTQTPKHLITATGQRVTLRCSPRSGDLSVYWYQQSLDQGLQFLIQYYNGEERAKGNILERFSAQQFPDLHSELNLSSLELGDSALYFCASSPLGGMQETQYFGPGTRLLVL.